The entry that follows covers one TCR beta chain sequence. Its antigen remains unknown. These data originate in a study of vaccination effects on CD4 cells after COVID-19. Profiling relied on immunoSEQ multiplex PCR, and the TCRdb table lists in-frame clones only, not all of them. The data contain 30,000 to 35,000 clones, about 80% of them seen just once; the ten biggest clones take up roughly 27%. Before any sequencing was done, the ViraFEST assay used viral peptide pools to expand antigen-specific CD4+ T cells. Investigators separated out CD4+ T cells once 10 days of culture had passed. Among the vaccine recipients, none had a prior SARS-CoV-2 infection, and nucleocapsid antibodies were negative. Roughly 2.1 million PBMC per well were cultured with roughly 9 IU/ml IL-2 and 7.5 to 10 ug/ml peptides. CDR3 length equals 15 residues. V gave up 6 bases and J gave up 8 bases, with 20 bases separating them. Germline V gene data show CDR1 as SNHLY and CDR2 as FYNNEI.

The genes are TRBV2 and TRBJ2-1; D is ambiguous. The sample consisted of CD4+ T cells from PBMCs cultured with HCoV-OC43 spike peptides, taken before COVID-19 vaccination. Specified subset: HCoV-OC43 spike overlapping peptide pool stimulation. This clonotype was sampled from a human donor who received a COVID-19 vaccine. The CDR3 is CASSLKITPGYEQFF. The DNA for the CDR3 is TGTGCCAGCAGCTTAAAGATAACCCCGGGCTATGAGCAGTTCTTC.